This T cell receptor beta chain was captured by sequencing in a study of cytotoxic CD8 clonotypes in ibrutinib-treated CLL. Study-wide results and caveats: Clonality (at baseline) was higher than in age-matched healthy donors and tracked circulating CD8+ T-cell counts.

Libraries were prepared by immunoSEQ multiplex PCR; TCRdb keeps only in-frame clonotypes and omits some of them. The table records 6,200 or so clones, under 85% of them present only once. As regards this clone: The antigen is unknown.

The source is a human donor with chronic lymphocytic leukemia. Sample: PBMCs, taken before ibrutinib treatment.

CDR3 sequence reads: CACALGPKLFF. For the CDR3, the DNA is TGTGCCTGCGCCCTCGGCCCCAAACTGTTTTTT. This chain links TRBV30 with TRBJ1-4; D is unclear. The V end lost 6 bases, the J end lost 11 bases, and 13 bases lay between the germline ends. This CDR3 spans 11 amino acids. CDR1 GTSNPN and CDR2 SVGIG come from the germline V gene (reference sequence).